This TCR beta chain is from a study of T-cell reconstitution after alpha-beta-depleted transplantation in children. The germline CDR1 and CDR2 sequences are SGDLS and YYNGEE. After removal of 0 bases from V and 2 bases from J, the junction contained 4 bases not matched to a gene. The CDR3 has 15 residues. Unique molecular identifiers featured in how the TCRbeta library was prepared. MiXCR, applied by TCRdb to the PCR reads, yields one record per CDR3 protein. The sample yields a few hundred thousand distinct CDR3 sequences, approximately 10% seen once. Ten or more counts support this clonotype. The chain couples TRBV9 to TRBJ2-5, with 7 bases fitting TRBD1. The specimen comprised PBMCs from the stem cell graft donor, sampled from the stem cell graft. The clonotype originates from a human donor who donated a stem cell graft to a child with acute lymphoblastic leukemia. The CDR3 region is CASSVDGRGQETQYF. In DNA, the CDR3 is TGTGCCAGCAGCGTAGACGGCAGGGGGCAAGAGACCCAGTACTTC.